The 8 T cell receptor beta chains below were found in one sample sequenced in a study of blood T cell repertoires in COVID-19. The protocol was immunoSEQ multiplex PCR, while the TCRdb copy is restricted to in-frame clones and leaves out a portion. The table lists about 100,000 clones, 80% to 85% of them singletons, with around 4.4% in the top ten. The specimen sequenced was peripheral blood. The receptors come from a man in his sixties or seventies with acute or convalescent COVID-19.

The gene calls are TRBV6-5 and TRBJ2-7; TRBD1 agrees at 7 bases. There are 14 residues in the CDR3. Germline trimming cut 4 bases from V and 0 bases from J; bases unmatched to any gene: 3. The germline gives CDR1 MNHEY, CDR2 SVGAGI. The CDR3 coding sequence is TGTGCCAGCAGTTTGGGACAGCACTCCTACGAGCAGTACTTC. Translating gives CASSLGQHSYEQYF.

This chain joins TRBV6-2 or TRBV6-3 and TRBJ1-2; TRBD1 agrees at 8 bases. J lost 8 bases, V lost 2 bases, and 10 bases had no gene match. Germline V gene sequence: CDR1 MNHEY, CDR2 SVGEGT. This CDR3 comprises 15 residues. CDR3 loop: CASSYPGQGIGGYTF. CDR3 nucleotides: TGTGCCAGCAGTTACCCCGGACAGGGTATTGGCGGCTACACCTTC.

The chain carries TRBV7-8 and TRBJ1-1; 10 bases line up with TRBD1. CDR1 and CDR2 (germline): SGHVS, FQNEAQ. The CDR3 is 14 amino acids. V trimming: 5 bases; J trimming: 2 bases; junction bases outside the gene matches: 2. CDR3 protein: CASSRDRGNTEAFF. The CDR3 DNA is TGTGCCAGCAGCCGGGACAGGGGTAACACTGAAGCTTTCTTT.

This chain uses TRBV6-5 with TRBJ1-3, with D possibly matching TRBD1 (6 bases). Germline V CDR1 and CDR2: MNHEY, SVGAGI. The length of the CDR3 is 15 residues. Trimming took 6 bases from V and 4 from J, leaving 16 bases between them. The DNA of the CDR3 is TGTGCCAGCAGACCCGGGACAAATATAGGAAACACCATATATTTT. Amino acid sequence: CASRPGTNIGNTIYF.

This rearrangement joins TRBV4-2 to TRBJ1-3; 9 positions match TRBD1. Per germline, CDR1 LGHNA and CDR2 YNFKEQ. Losses at the gene ends were 4 bases for V and 3 bases for J; bases not matched to a gene: 10. The CDR3 is 17 residues long. CDR3 loop: CASSLNEQGAGGNTIYF. The CDR3 DNA reads as TGTGCCAGCAGCCTCAATGAACAGGGGGCGGGTGGAAACACCATATATTTT.

This rearrangement joins TRBV6-5 to TRBJ2-1; possibly TRBD2 for D (6 bases). The CDR3 has 13 amino acids. V lost 6 bases and J 6 bases, leaving 12 bases between the germline ends. CDR1 and CDR2 from the germline V gene are MNHEY and SVGAGI. As DNA, the CDR3 is TGTGCCAGCAGAAGACTAGTTATCAATGAGCAGTTCTTC. This codes for CASRRLVINEQFF.

The V and J genes are TRBV18 and TRBJ1-2; D unresolved. From germline, CDR1 is KGHSH and CDR2 LQKENI. V was cut by 6 bases and J by 0 bases, with 14 bases left in between. The CDR3 runs to 15 residues. CDR3 in amino acids: CASSPQEDTNYGYTF. The CDR3 nucleotides are TGTGCCAGCTCGCCCCAAGAGGATACTAACTATGGCTACACCTTC.

The J gene is TRBJ1-1, the V gene TRBV15, with 12 positions matching TRBD1. The CDR3 totals 17 residues. In germline, CDR1 is LNHNV, CDR2 YYDKDF (reference sequence). V lost 6 bases and J lost 2; bases outside the gene matches: 10. The DNA of the CDR3 is TGTGCCACCAGGTCCAGGGGACAGGGGGCGCGAAACACTGAAGCTTTCTTT. Translation gives CATRSRGQGARNTEAFF.